What follows are 28 T cell receptor beta chains derived from one specimen sequenced in a study of response to subunit inactivated influenza vaccine (dated by TCRdb to the late 2010s). Receptor amplification or capture employed RT-PCR. Sequencing instrument: Illumina HiSeq 2500. TCRdb itself trimmed the public reads at Q25 with fastp, ran MiXCR and retained productive beta chains. Rows with a matching CDR3 protein are joined into one entry that keeps the most common DNA and genes. The sample table lists some 500,000 distinct CDR3 sequences, 10% to 15% of them with a count of one. The top ten constitute approximately 14% of the sample. Per the publication, the time point label means: around 47 days after influenza vaccine administration. The source was PBMCs from blood, collected 45 days after vaccination. These receptors originate from a man aged 50 to 59 who received an inactivated influenza vaccine. Donor details come from another sample of the same person, matched by shared clones.

The genes are TRBV5-6 and TRBJ2-7; 9 bases match TRBD2. Per germline, CDR1 SGHDT and CDR2 YYEEEE. Trimming cost V 4 bases and J 2 bases; bases outside gene matches: 4. CDR3 size: 14 residues. The CDR3 bases are TGTGCCAGCAGCATTAGCGGGAGCCCCTACGAGCAGTACTTC. Its protein is CASSISGSPYEQYF.

This clonotype was detected only a few times. The CDR3 loop reads CASSWGQGKNTEAFF. CDR3 coding DNA: TGCGCCAGCAGCTGGGGACAGGGGAAGAACACTGAAGCTTTCTTT. The chain uses TRBV5-1 and TRBJ1-1, with 10 nucleotides matching TRBD1. Germline CDR1 and CDR2: SGHRS and YFSETQ. V shed 3 bases, J shed 1 base, and the junction held 3 bases outside the gene matches. The CDR3 has 15 residues.

This chain joins TRBV20-1 and TRBJ2-3, with 14 nucleotides matching TRBD2. Germline V gene data show CDR1 as DFQATT and CDR2 as SNEGSKA (reference sequence). CDR3 length: 17 residues. The CDR3 DNA is TGCTGCGCTAGAGGGGGACTAGCGGGAGCTAGCACAGATACGCAGTATTTT. Protein: CCARGGLAGASTDTQYF.

This clonotype has a handful of counts. This chain connects TRBV7-8 to TRBJ2-7; TRBD1 matches at 8 bases. CDR1 and CDR2 (germline): SGHVS, FQNEAQ. There are 14 residues in the CDR3. V was clipped by 8 bases and J by 7 bases; unmatched bases: 13. The CDR3 reads CASDSTGTGWEQYF. As DNA, the CDR3 is TGTGCCAGCGACTCAACCGGGACAGGATGGGAGCAGTACTTC. Full variable domain (remainder filled in from reference TRBV7-8 and TRBJ2-7): GAGVSQSPRYKVAKRGQDVALRCDPISGHVSLFWYQQALGQGPEFLTYFQNEAQLDKSGLPSDRFFAERPEGSVSTLKIQRTQQEDSAVYLCASDSTGTGWEQYFGPGTRLTVT.

This clonotype was seen only a few times. The chain employs TRBV9 and TRBJ2-1; TRBD2 agrees at 9 bases. The V gene's germline CDR1 is SGDLS and CDR2 YYNGEE. This CDR3 contains 18 residues. V was clipped by 4 bases and J by 4 bases; unmatched bases: 15. The CDR3 here is CASSTSTGAAGGYNEQFF. The CDR3 DNA sequence: TGTGCCAGCAGCACCTCAACCGGGGCAGCGGGGGGATACAATGAGCAGTTCTTC.

The gene calls are TRBV18 and TRBJ2-5; no definite D call. The CDR3 totals 13 residues. Deletions cut 6 bases from V and 5 bases from J, with 13 bases between. The germline V gene has CDR1 KGHSH and CDR2 LQKENI. Here the CDR3 reads CASSSATLETQYF. The CDR3 DNA follows: TGTGCCAGCTCCTCCGCCACCCTGGAGACCCAGTACTTC.

The J gene is TRBJ2-2, the V gene TRBV4-3; TRBD2 agrees at 7 bases. The CDR3 is made up of 16 amino acids. From germline, CDR1 is LGHNA and CDR2 YSLEER. V was pared by 1 base and J by 3 bases, with 5 bases of the junction left unmatched. CDR3 residues: CASSQGPGGDTGELFF. CDR3 coding DNA: TGCGCCAGCAGCCAAGGTCCGGGGGGAGACACCGGGGAGCTGTTTTTT.

The chain recombines TRBV4-3 with TRBJ1-4; D is ambiguous. Germline lookup yields CDR1 LGHNA and CDR2 YSLEER. CDR3 length: 16 residues. The V and J ends lost 4 bases and 4 bases respectively, with 16 bases between them. The CDR3 here is CASSPQALPRNEKLFF. CDR3 sequence (DNA): TGCGCCAGCAGCCCTCAGGCCCTGCCCCGTAATGAAAAACTGTTTTTT.

This chain links TRBV7-9 with TRBJ2-1; 9 bases are shared with TRBD2. Trimming took 6 bases from V and 0 from J; bases not matched to a gene: 3. In germline, CDR1 is SEHNR, CDR2 FQNEAQ (reference sequence). The CDR3 contains 15 residues. In nucleotides, the CDR3 is TGTGCCAGCAGTGCGGGGGGGAGCTCCTACAATGAGCAGTTCTTC. Translation gives CASSAGGSSYNEQFF.

This clonotype was detected many times. The chain is built from TRBV20-1 and TRBJ2-7, with 13 positions matching TRBD2. The CDR3 loop spans 15 amino acids. V lost 1 base and J lost 5; bases outside the gene matches: 5. From germline, CDR1 is DFQATT and CDR2 SNEGSKA (reference sequence). CDR3 sequence: CSARALAGGPDEQYF. In DNA form, the CDR3 reads TGCAGTGCTAGAGCACTAGCGGGAGGGCCAGACGAGCAGTACTTC.

CDR3 nucleotide sequence: TGTGCCAGCAGCTTAGAGTCTAGCGGAGGAACGCAGTATTTT. Its translation is CASSLESSGGTQYF. The chain is built from TRBV7-6 and TRBJ2-3; 7 positions agree with TRBD2. The CDR3 is made up of 14 amino acids. The ends lost 1 base at V and 9 bases at J; junction bases unmatched: 7. The germline V gene encodes CDR1 SGHVS and CDR2 FNYEAQ. Drawing the rest from reference TRBV7-6 and TRBJ2-3, the complete variable domain is GAGVSQSPRYKVTKRGQDVALRCDPISGHVSLYWYRQALGQGPEFLTYFNYEAQQDKSGLPNDRFSAERPEGSISTLTIQRTEQRDSAMYRCASSLESSGGTQYFGPGTRLTVL.

This clonotype has at least ten counts. The CDR3 bases are TGTGCCAGCAGTTTATCTAGCGGGACCACAGATACGCAGTATTTT. Its protein is CASSLSSGTTDTQYF. The gene calls are TRBV28 and TRBJ2-3; 9 bases agree with TRBD2. CDR3 size: 15 residues. Germline CDR1 is MDHEN and CDR2 is SYDVKM. With 1 base clipped from V and 2 bases from J, the junction kept 1 base outside the gene matches. Complete variable domain (other parts from reference TRBV28 and TRBJ2-3): DVKVTQSSRYLVKRTGEKVFLECVQDMDHENMFWYRQDPGLGLRLIYFSYDVKMKEKGDIPEGYSVSREKKERFSLILESASTNQTSMYLCASSLSSGTTDTQYFGPGTRLTVL.

This clonotype has more than one count but fewer than ten. The chain employs TRBV20-1 and TRBJ2-5; 9 nucleotides align to TRBD1. This CDR3 is built from 14 residues. The J segment lost 4 bases and the V segment lost 6 bases, leaving 9 bases of the junction unmatched. Germline V gene lookup returns CDR1 DFQATT and CDR2 SNEGSKA (reference sequence). The CDR3 loop reads CSAKGTGSIETQYF. Written as DNA, the CDR3 is TGCAGTGCCAAGGGGACAGGGAGTATAGAGACCCAGTACTTC.

V is TRBV15 and J is TRBJ2-3; D uncertain. From germline, CDR1 is LNHNV and CDR2 YYDKDF (reference sequence). The CDR3 totals 11 residues. Deletions cut 0 bases from V and 7 bases from J, with 2 bases between. The CDR3 nucleotides are TGTGCCACCAGCAGAGAGTATACGCAGTATTTT. It specifies CATSREYTQYF. Using reference TRBV15 and TRBJ2-3 for the parts outside the CDR3, the full variable domain is DAMVIQNPRYQVTQFGKPVTLSCSQTLNHNVMYWYQQKSSQAPKLLFHYYDKDFNNEADTPDNFQSRRPNTSFCFLDIRSPGLGDTAMYLCATSREYTQYFGPGTRLTVL.

This clonotype was counted a few times. The genes are TRBV28 and TRBJ1-2; D not resolved. Deletions cut 5 bases from V and 8 bases from J, with 18 bases between. In germline, CDR1 is MDHEN, CDR2 SYDVKM. This CDR3 spans 14 amino acids. The CDR3 sequence is CASSPPWSGRGYTF. In DNA, the CDR3 is TGTGCCAGCAGTCCCCCCTGGAGTGGGCGCGGCTACACCTTC.

This clonotype was found many times. This rearrangement joins TRBV7-2 to TRBJ2-1, with a tentative D call TRBD2 (7 bases). Germline V lookup: CDR1 SGHTA, CDR2 FQGNSA. The CDR3 spans 14 residues. Trimming stripped 5 bases from V and 5 bases from J, with 13 bases between. CDR3 nucleotide sequence: TGTGCCAGCAGCCCAAAGGGGGGGCACAATGAGCAGTTCTTC. Its protein is CASSPKGGHNEQFF.

J is TRBJ2-5 and V is TRBV29-1; TRBD1 matches 8 bases. The CDR3 contains 14 residues. V lost 4 bases and J lost 2; bases outside the gene matches: 6. The V gene's germline CDR1 is SQVTM and CDR2 ANQGSEA. CDR3 sequence reads: CSVAVRGHQETQYF. The CDR3 DNA is TGCAGCGTTGCCGTCAGGGGGCATCAAGAGACCCAGTACTTC.

CDR3 nucleotide sequence: TGTGCCAGCACGGGGACTAGCGGTTCCTACAATGAGCAGTTCTTC. Protein: CASTGTSGSYNEQFF. The rearrangement links TRBV7-9 to TRBJ2-1; the match to TRBD2 covers 11 bases. Germline values: CDR1 SEHNR, CDR2 FQNEAQ (reference sequence). After removal of 7 bases from V and 1 base from J, the junction contained 3 bases not matched to a gene. The CDR3 covers 15 residues.

The chain combines TRBV5-1 with TRBJ2-7, with unresolved D. CDR3 length equals 12 residues. CDR1 SGHRS and CDR2 YFSETQ come from the germline V gene. Trimming took off 0 bases at V and 6 bases at J, with 7 bases between the two ends. The CDR3 protein is CASSLENSEQYF. In nucleotides, the CDR3 is TGCGCCAGCAGCTTGGAAAACTCCGAGCAGTACTTC.

This clonotype was recorded at least ten times. The chain recombines TRBV7-2 with TRBJ1-2, with TRBD1 as a possible D gene (6 bases). The V and J ends lost 1 base and 5 bases respectively, with 11 bases between them. Germline lookup yields CDR1 SGHTA and CDR2 FQGNSA. CDR3 length: 14 residues. The CDR3 region is CASSLGRTEYGYTF. In nucleotides, the CDR3 is TGTGCCAGCAGCTTAGGGAGGACAGAGTATGGCTACACCTTC.

The chain combines TRBV20-1 with TRBJ2-3, with 11 positions matching TRBD2. J gave up 5 bases and V 5 bases, and 6 bases lay outside the gene matches. Germline V gene data show CDR1 as DFQATT and CDR2 as SNEGSKA (reference sequence). The CDR3 totals 14 residues. CDR3 sequence: CSAGSGGAKDTQYF. DNA for the CDR3: TGCAGTGCTGGTAGCGGGGGGGCGAAAGATACGCAGTATTTT.

This clonotype showed up many times. The genes are TRBV12-3 or TRBV12-4 and TRBJ2-5; TRBD1 agrees at 9 bases. The CDR3 sequence is 13 residues long. The V and J ends lost 6 bases and 1 base, in that order; junction bases with no gene match: 0. The CDR3 is CASRTGGQETQYF. As DNA, the CDR3 is TGTGCCAGCAGGACAGGGGGCCAAGAGACCCAGTACTTC.

This clonotype was counted between two and nine times. This chain uses TRBV20-1 with TRBJ2-7; TRBD1 agrees at 10 bases. The CDR3 sequence is 15 residues long. Germline values: CDR1 DFQATT, CDR2 SNEGSKA (reference sequence). With 4 bases clipped from V and 3 bases from J, the junction kept 9 bases outside the gene matches. Written as DNA, the CDR3 is TGCAGTGCTAAAATGACCGGGACAGGGGTCTACGAGCAGTACTTC. Translated: CSAKMTGTGVYEQYF.

V is TRBV24-1 and J is TRBJ2-1; a possible D gene is TRBD1 (6 bases). The ends were cut back, 3 bases at V and 8 bases at J, with 28 bases in the middle. This CDR3 contains 19 residues. CDR1 is KGHDR and CDR2 is SFDVKD in the germline V gene. CDR3: CATSDKTGSPGFLADEQFF. CDR3 DNA sequence: TGTGCCACCAGTGATAAAACAGGGTCGCCCGGGTTTTTAGCCGATGAGCAGTTCTTC.

The V call is TRBV29-1, the J call TRBJ2-2, with D perhaps matching TRBD2 (6 bases). Trimming cost V 5 bases and J 1 base, with 17 bases left between them. CDR1 is SQVTM, CDR2 ANQGSEA, per germline. This CDR3 contains 16 residues. The chain's CDR3 is CSVKTWTEGNTGELFF. The CDR3, as DNA: TGCAGCGTTAAGACTTGGACGGAGGGGAACACCGGGGAGCTGTTTTTT.

This clonotype was observed a handful of times. The gene calls are TRBV7-2 and TRBJ1-5, with D maybe TRBD1 (5 bases). The CDR3 covers 14 residues. Per the germline V gene, CDR1 is SGHTA and CDR2 is FQGNSA. V shed 1 base and J shed 4 bases, with 8 bases lying between them. DNA for the CDR3: TGTGCCAGCAGCTTAGTTGGACAAAATCAGCCCCAGCATTTT. Translating gives CASSLVGQNQPQHF.

Many counts were recorded for this clonotype. The chain carries TRBV6-5 and TRBJ1-2; the D is unclear. The CDR3 is made up of 14 amino acids. V gave up 0 bases and J gave up 4 bases, with 9 bases separating them. Germline CDR1 reads MNHEY; CDR2 reads SVGAGI. In DNA form, the CDR3 reads TGTGCCAGCAGTTACTCCTCCAACGCCTATGGCTACACCTTC. Translation gives CASSYSSNAYGYTF.

This clonotype was seen ten or more times. This chain links TRBV6-1 with TRBJ2-5; D unresolved. The CDR3 extends over 16 amino acids. V was pared by 9 bases and J by 2 bases, with 22 bases between. CDR1 and CDR2 from the germline V gene are MNHNS and SASEGT. This CDR3 is CARQGSSRKNQETQYF. CDR3 bases: TGTGCCAGGCAAGGGTCGAGCAGAAAAAATCAAGAGACCCAGTACTTC.